One and the same sample provided the 18 T cell receptor beta chains below, sequenced in a study of T cell responses to AZD1222 COVID-19 vaccine. TCRdb keeps only in-frame clones here, not all; method: immunoSEQ multiplex PCR. The sample records roughly 77,000 clones, approximately 90% being singletons. The sample was peripheral blood, taken on day 0 of MenACWY control vaccination. These receptors all stem from an adult in good health.

The chain joins TRBV7-9 to TRBJ2-7, with 12 bases lining up with TRBD1. Germline V gene lookup returns CDR1 SEHNR and CDR2 FQNEAQ (reference sequence). V shed 5 bases, J shed 6 bases, and the junction held 8 bases outside the gene matches. This CDR3 spans 15 amino acids. The CDR3 protein is CASSTPGQGAGEQYF. The CDR3 bases are TGTGCCAGCAGCACTCCGGGACAGGGGGCGGGCGAGCAGTACTTC. Supplemented by reference TRBV7-9 and TRBJ2-7, the full variable domain reads DTGVSQNPRHKITKRGQNVTFRCDPISEHNRLYWYRQTLGQGPEFLTYFQNEAQLEKSRLLSDRFSAERPKGSFSTLEIQRTEQGDSAMYLCASSTPGQGAGEQYFGPGTRLTVT.

The V call is TRBV5-4, the J call TRBJ2-1; TRBD2 agrees at 9 bases. CDR3 length: 15 residues. The trim removed 0 bases at V and 5 bases at J, leaving 3 bases unmatched. Germline-derived CDR1 and CDR2 are SGHNT and YYREEE (reference sequence). The CDR3 DNA reads TGTGCCAGCAGCTTGGAGCTAGCGGGACACAATGAGCAGTTCTTC. Translating it yields CASSLELAGHNEQFF.

The J gene is TRBJ2-1, the V gene TRBV7-9; no reliable D call. This CDR3 is built from 11 residues. Germline values: CDR1 SEHNR, CDR2 FQNEAQ (reference sequence). V was shortened by 4 bases and J by 11 bases, with 9 bases between the two germline ends. The CDR3 DNA sequence: TGTGCCAGCAGCTCCCTATACCAGCAGTTCTTC. Translation gives CASSSLYQQFF.

The J gene is TRBJ2-1, the V gene TRBV7-3; D possibly corresponds to TRBD2 (5 bases). The CDR3 covers 14 residues. Germline V gene lookup returns CDR1 SGHTA and CDR2 FQGTGA. Trimming cost V 2 bases and J 10 bases, with 15 bases left between them. This chain's CDR3 is CASSLVGGRSEQFF. CDR3 nucleotides: TGTGCCAGCAGCTTAGTCGGCGGGCGGTCGGAGCAGTTCTTC.

V usage is TRBV6-5 and J usage is TRBJ2-5; D is undetermined. The CDR3 extends over 14 amino acids. Trimming shortened V by 1 base and J by 1 base, and 7 bases separated the two germline ends. Germline values: CDR1 MNHEY, CDR2 SVGAGI. The CDR3 DNA follows: TGTGCCAGCAGTTACTATACGGTCCAAGAGACCCAGTACTTC. This gives the protein CASSYYTVQETQYF.

The gene calls are TRBV7-2 and TRBJ2-1; 8 bases line up with TRBD2. J was trimmed by 5 bases and V by 1 base; bases with no gene match: 4. Per germline, CDR1 SGHTA and CDR2 FQGNSA. CDR3 length: 15 amino acids. CDR3 sequence reads: CASSLEAGEHNEQFF. The CDR3 DNA sequence: TGTGCCAGCAGCTTAGAAGCGGGGGAGCACAATGAGCAGTTCTTC.

The rearrangement uses TRBV15 and TRBJ1-3; D remains unclear. This CDR3 has 15 residues. V was trimmed by 0 bases and J by 0 bases, leaving 6 bases between them. The germline CDR1 and CDR2 sequences are LNHNV and YYDKDF (reference sequence). The CDR3 DNA sequence: TGTGCCACCAGCAGAGATAACTTCTCTGGAAACACCATATATTTT. Encoded protein: CATSRDNFSGNTIYF.

This sequence joins TRBV7-8 and TRBJ1-2; TRBD1 matches at 8 bases. After removal of 1 base from V and 2 bases from J, the junction contained 15 bases not matched to a gene. The CDR3 has 19 residues. Germline CDR1 and CDR2: SGHVS and FQNEAQ. CDR3 in DNA: TGTGCCAGCAGCTTAGAGGGATGGGGACAGGCGGACTTAAACTATGGCTACACCTTC. Protein sequence: CASSLEGWGQADLNYGYTF.

The V call is TRBV28, the J call TRBJ2-4, with D perhaps given as TRBD1 or TRBD2 (5 bases each). V was shortened by 6 bases and J by 14 bases, with 26 bases between the two germline ends. CDR1 and CDR2 (germline): MDHEN, SYDVKM. The CDR3 runs to 15 residues. The CDR3, as DNA: TGTGCCAGCAGCCTTGGGGGTCTAGCATTACAAGTCGAGTACTTC. Protein: CASSLGGLALQVEYF.

This chain uses TRBV4-3 with TRBJ1-4; weak D call: TRBD1 (6 bases). Per germline, CDR1 LGHNA and CDR2 YSLEER. CDR3 length equals 15 residues. V lost 2 bases and J 3 bases, leaving 10 bases between the germline ends. CDR3 protein: CASSQQTGPNEKLFF. CDR3 in DNA: TGCGCCAGCAGCCAACAGACAGGACCTAATGAAAAACTGTTTTTT.

The chain uses TRBV13 and TRBJ2-2, with 8 bases matching TRBD2. The CDR3 runs 14 residues. CDR1 PRHDT and CDR2 FYEKMQ come from the germline V gene (reference sequence). V lost 7 bases to trimming and J lost 1 base; unmatched junction nucleotides: 2. The CDR3 here is CASILAGNTGELFF. Here the CDR3 DNA reads TGTGCCAGCATTCTAGCGGGGAACACCGGGGAGCTGTTTTTT.

The chain carries TRBV28 and TRBJ1-5; no definite D call. Germline CDR1 and CDR2: MDHEN and SYDVKM. V dropped 4 bases and J dropped 7 bases, with 8 bases sitting between them. This CDR3 region has 12 residues. The CDR3 region has the DNA TGTGCCAGCAGTTCGCCGGGACAGCCCCAGCATTTT. It codes for CASSSPGQPQHF. Filled out from reference TRBV28 and TRBJ1-5, the complete variable domain reads DVKVTQSSRYLVKRTGEKVFLECVQDMDHENMFWYRQDPGLGLRLIYFSYDVKMKEKGDIPEGYSVSREKKERFSLILESASTNQTSMYLCASSSPGQPQHFGDGTRLSIL.

The chain joins TRBV4-3 to TRBJ1-5; D perhaps matches TRBD1 (5 bases). CDR1 is LGHNA, CDR2 YSLEER, per germline. The CDR3 is 16 residues long. The germline V and J ends were trimmed by 0 bases and 6 bases, with 15 bases remaining between them. CDR3 DNA sequence: TGCGCCAGCAGCCAAGATTCCTGGGGCTCCGGTCAGCCCCAGCATTTT. It encodes CASSQDSWGSGQPQHF.

The CDR3 sequence is CASSPKRQGGITEAFF. As DNA, the CDR3 is TGTGCCAGCAGCCCCAAAAGACAGGGGGGAATCACTGAAGCTTTCTTT. V is TRBV14 and J is TRBJ1-1; 9 positions agree with TRBD1. CDR1 and CDR2 from the germline V gene are SGHDN and FVKESK. The V and J ends lost 4 bases and 4 bases, in that order; junction bases with no gene match: 10. This CDR3 has 16 amino acids.

The V gene is TRBV7-3, the J gene TRBJ2-2, with D tentatively TRBD1 or TRBD2 (6 bases each). This CDR3 is 14 amino acids long. The ends were cut back, 4 bases at V and 6 bases at J, with 12 bases in the middle. Germline CDR1 reads SGHTA; CDR2 reads FQGTGA. As DNA, the CDR3 is TGTGCCAGCAGCTCCTACAGGGAGGCCGGGGAGCTGTTTTTT. Amino acid sequence: CASSSYREAGELFF.

J is TRBJ1-1 and V is TRBV5-5, with D unresolved. Germline V gene lookup returns CDR1 SGHKS and CDR2 YYEKEE (reference sequence). CDR3 length equals 15 residues. V lost 4 bases to trimming and J lost 0 bases, with 13 bases between them. In DNA, the CDR3 is TGTGCCAGCAGCCCCCGCGATATCATGAACACTGAAGCTTTCTTT. It codes for CASSPRDIMNTEAFF.

This rearrangement joins TRBV5-6 to TRBJ2-1, with D tentatively TRBD2 (5 bases). This CDR3 region has 13 residues. Germline CDR1 and CDR2: SGHDT and YYEEEE. V lost 1 base to trimming and J lost 9 bases, with 11 bases between them. CDR3 nucleotides: TGTGCCAGCAGCTTGTCGGGGTCGGGTGAGCAGTTCTTC. Its translation is CASSLSGSGEQFF.

This rearrangement joins TRBV27 to TRBJ1-3; 7 bases fit TRBD1. V lost 5 bases to trimming and J lost 4 bases; unmatched junction nucleotides: 8. The CDR3 has 15 residues. Germline CDR1 reads MNHEY; CDR2 reads SMNVEV (reference sequence). In nucleotides, the CDR3 is TGTGCCAGCAGTAGAAAGGGGGCACAGGGAAACACCATATATTTT. Protein product: CASSRKGAQGNTIYF.